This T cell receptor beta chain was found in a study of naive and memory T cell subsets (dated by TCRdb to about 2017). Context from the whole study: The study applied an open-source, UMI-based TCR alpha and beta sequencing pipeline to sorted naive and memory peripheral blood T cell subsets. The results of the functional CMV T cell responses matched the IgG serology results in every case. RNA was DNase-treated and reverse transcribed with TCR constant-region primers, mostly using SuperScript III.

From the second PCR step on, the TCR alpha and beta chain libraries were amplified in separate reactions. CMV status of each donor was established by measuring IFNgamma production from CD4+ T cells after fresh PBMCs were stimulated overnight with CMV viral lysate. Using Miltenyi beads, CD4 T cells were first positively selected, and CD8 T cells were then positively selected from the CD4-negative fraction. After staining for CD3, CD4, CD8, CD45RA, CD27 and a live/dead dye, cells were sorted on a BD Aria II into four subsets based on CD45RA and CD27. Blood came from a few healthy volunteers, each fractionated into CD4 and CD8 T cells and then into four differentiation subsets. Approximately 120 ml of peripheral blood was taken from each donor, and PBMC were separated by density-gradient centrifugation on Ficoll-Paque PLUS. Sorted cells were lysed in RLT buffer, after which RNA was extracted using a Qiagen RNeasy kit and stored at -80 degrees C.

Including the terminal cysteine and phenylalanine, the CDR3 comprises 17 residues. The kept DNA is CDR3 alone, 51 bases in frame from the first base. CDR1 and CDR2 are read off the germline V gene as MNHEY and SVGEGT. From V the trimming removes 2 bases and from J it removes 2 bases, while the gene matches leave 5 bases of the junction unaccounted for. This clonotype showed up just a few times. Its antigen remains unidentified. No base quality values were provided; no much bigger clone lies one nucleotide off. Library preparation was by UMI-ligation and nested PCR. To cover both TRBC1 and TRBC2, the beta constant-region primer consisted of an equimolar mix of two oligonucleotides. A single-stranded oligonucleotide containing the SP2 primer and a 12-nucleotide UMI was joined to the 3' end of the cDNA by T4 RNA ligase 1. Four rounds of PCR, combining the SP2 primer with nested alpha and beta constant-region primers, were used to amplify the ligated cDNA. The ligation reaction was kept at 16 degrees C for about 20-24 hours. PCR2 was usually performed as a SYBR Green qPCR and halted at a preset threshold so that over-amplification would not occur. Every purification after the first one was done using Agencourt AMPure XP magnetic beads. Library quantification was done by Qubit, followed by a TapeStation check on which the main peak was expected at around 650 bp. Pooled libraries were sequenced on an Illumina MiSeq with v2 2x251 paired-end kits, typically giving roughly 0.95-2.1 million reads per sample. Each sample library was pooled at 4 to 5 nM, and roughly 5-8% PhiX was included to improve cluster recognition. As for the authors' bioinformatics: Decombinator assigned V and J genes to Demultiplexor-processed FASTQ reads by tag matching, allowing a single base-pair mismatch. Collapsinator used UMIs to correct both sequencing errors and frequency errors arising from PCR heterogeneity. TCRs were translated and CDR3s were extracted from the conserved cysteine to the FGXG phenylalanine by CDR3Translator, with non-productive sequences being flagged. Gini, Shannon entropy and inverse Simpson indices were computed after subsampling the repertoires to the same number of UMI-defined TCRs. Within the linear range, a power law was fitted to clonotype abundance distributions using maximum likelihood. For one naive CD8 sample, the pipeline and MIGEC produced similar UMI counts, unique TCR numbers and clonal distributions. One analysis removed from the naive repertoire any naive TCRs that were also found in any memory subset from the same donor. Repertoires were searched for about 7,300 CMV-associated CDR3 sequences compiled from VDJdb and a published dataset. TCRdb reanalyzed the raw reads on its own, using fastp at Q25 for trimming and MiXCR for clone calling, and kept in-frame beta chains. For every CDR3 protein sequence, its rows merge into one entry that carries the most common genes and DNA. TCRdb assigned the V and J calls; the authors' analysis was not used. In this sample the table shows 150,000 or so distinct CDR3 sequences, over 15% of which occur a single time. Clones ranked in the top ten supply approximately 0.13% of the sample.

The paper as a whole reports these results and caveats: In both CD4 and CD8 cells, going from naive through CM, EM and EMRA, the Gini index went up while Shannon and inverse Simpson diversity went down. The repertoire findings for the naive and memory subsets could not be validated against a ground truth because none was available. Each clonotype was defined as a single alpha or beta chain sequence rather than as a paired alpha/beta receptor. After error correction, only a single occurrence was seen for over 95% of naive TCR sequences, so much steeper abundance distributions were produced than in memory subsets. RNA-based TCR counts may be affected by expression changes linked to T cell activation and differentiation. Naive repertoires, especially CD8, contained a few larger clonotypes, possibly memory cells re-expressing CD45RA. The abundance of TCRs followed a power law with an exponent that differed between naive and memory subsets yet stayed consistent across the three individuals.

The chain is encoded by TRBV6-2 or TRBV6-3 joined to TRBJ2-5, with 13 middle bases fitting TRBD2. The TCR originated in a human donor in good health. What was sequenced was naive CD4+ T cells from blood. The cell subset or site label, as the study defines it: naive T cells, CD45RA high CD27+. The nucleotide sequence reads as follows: TGTGCCAGCAGTTACGGTCCGGGACTAGCGGGGCAAGAGACCCAGTACTTC. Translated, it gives CASSYGPGLAGQETQYF.